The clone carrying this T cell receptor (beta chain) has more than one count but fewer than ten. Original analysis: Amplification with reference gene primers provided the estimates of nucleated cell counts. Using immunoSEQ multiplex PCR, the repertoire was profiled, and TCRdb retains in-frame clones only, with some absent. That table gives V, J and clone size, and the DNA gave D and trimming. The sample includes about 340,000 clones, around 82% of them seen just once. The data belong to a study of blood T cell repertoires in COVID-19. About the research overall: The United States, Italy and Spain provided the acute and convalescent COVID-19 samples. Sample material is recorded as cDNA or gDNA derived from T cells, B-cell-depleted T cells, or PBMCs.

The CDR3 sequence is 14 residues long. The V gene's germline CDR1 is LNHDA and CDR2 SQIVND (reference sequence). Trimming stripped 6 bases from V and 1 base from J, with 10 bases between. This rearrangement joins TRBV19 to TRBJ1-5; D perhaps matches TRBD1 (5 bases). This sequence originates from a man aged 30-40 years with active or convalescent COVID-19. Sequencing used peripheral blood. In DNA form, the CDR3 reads TGTGCCAGTAGCAACGACAGAAGCAATCAGCCCCAGCATTTT. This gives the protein CASSNDRSNQPQHF.